This paragraph covers one TCR beta chain sequence. Its antigen is still unknown. CDR1 and CDR2 from the germline V gene are SGHRS and YFSETQ. This CDR3 spans 14 amino acids. This sample was taken from a study of monozygotic twins with inflammatory bowel disease. Broader study findings: The authors note that differing immunosuppressive treatments may have added variability to patient repertoires. A single strong IBD-associated signal or clonotype was not supported by the findings.

TCRdb re-called the 5' RACE reads, yielding one record per CDR3 amino acid sequence without DNA. Its clone listing holds 110,000 to 150,000 distinct CDR3 sequences. The chain couples TRBV5-1 to TRBJ2-5; as DNA is missing, the TRBD1 call by TCRdb cannot be tested. The sample comprised blood. The TCR was taken from a human donor with ulcerative colitis or Crohn's disease, or a healthy co-twin of an affected twin (not recorded which). CDR3 sequence reads: CASSIQTGQETQYF.